These 3 T cell receptor beta chains were sequenced from one sample in a study of T cell changes during pregnancy in multiple sclerosis (dated by TCRdb to the late 2010s). Libraries were made using the immunoSEQ multiplex PCR assay. This immuneACCESS table, as held by TCRdb, lists in-frame sequences with V and J called but not all clones. Of the missing ones, under half trace to an unresolved V gene in checked studies; the others have no known cause. Here the sample has some 70,000 clones; roughly 91% occur a single time. Over 0.25% of the sample is held by the ten biggest clonotypes. The sample was CD4+ T cells from peripheral blood mononuclear cells, taken in the third trimester of pregnancy. These receptors came from a female donor in good health, enrolled as a control in a pregnancy study.

The V call is TRBV2, the J call TRBJ2-1, with D maybe TRBD2 (7 bases). V was trimmed by 8 bases and J by 8 bases, leaving 16 bases between them. CDR1 is SNHLY and CDR2 is FYNNEI in the germline V gene. The CDR3 contains 13 residues. CDR3 nucleotide sequence: TGTGCCAGCGGGAGGGCAGGGGTGGATGAGCAGTTCTTC. It yields the protein CASGRAGVDEQFF.

The V and J genes are TRBV5-5 and TRBJ1-1; TRBD1 might be the D (5 bases). With 5 bases removed from V and 5 bases from J, the gap between germline ends came to 16 bases. There are 14 residues in the CDR3. Germline values: CDR1 SGHKS, CDR2 YYEKEE (reference sequence). The CDR3 DNA reads TGTGCCAGCAGAAGGAGTAGGGGATGGACTGAAGCTTTCTTT. Its protein product is CASRRSRGWTEAFF.

The genes are TRBV30 and TRBJ1-2; the D gene is possibly TRBD1 (5 bases). Trimming cost V 0 bases and J 2 bases, with 10 bases left between them. CDR3 length: 14 residues. Germline CDR1 reads GTSNPN; CDR2 reads SVGIG (reference sequence). The DNA of the CDR3 is TGTGCCTGGAGTGTGGGCAGGGCGAACTATGGCTACACCTTC. Its translation: CAWSVGRANYGYTF.